Presented here are 32 T cell receptor beta chains from one specimen sequenced in a study of T-cell reconstitution after alpha-beta-depleted transplantation in children. A library of TCRbeta sequences, prepared with unique molecular identifiers, was generated. Using its own MiXCR run on the PCR reads, TCRdb lists one record per CDR3 protein. The sample records about 980,000 distinct CDR3 sequences, around 30% being singletons. Sample: PBMCs, mostly from graft donor cells, taken 360 days after TCRalphabeta/CD19-depleted stem cell transplant. These receptor sequences come from a boy in the first two years of life who had a stem cell transplant for SCID, so the T cells may come from the graft donor.

This chain connects TRBV7-2 to TRBJ2-3, with D possibly being TRBD2 (5 bases). Germline assignment: CDR1 SGHTA and CDR2 FQGNSA. The CDR3 totals 16 residues. V lost 5 bases and J lost 1, with 16 bases in between. This CDR3 is CASSPTWASRTDTQYF. DNA for the CDR3: TGTGCCAGCAGCCCTACCTGGGCTAGCCGCACAGATACGCAGTATTTT.

This clonotype was observed a few times. V usage is TRBV27 and J usage is TRBJ1-4; tentatively, D is TRBD1 (5 bases). The ends were cut back, 2 bases at V and 8 bases at J, with 9 bases in the middle. Germline CDR1 reads MNHEY; CDR2 reads SMNVEV (reference sequence). CDR3 size: 13 residues. The CDR3 sequence is CASSLTPGEKLFF. CDR3 nucleotide sequence: TGTGCCAGCAGTTTAACACCAGGGGAAAAACTGTTTTTT.

This clonotype has a count of ten or more. The chain employs TRBV24-1 and TRBJ2-5; possibly TRBD1 for D (6 bases). Germline V gene data show CDR1 as KGHDR and CDR2 as SFDVKD. The CDR3 spans 15 residues. Between the trimmed V and J ends, which lost 6 bases and 5 bases, there was a span of 18 bases. The CDR3 spells CATSPTGGPYETQYF. CDR3 nucleotide sequence: TGTGCCACCAGTCCGACTGGGGGCCCCTACGAGACCCAGTACTTC.

A few counts support this clonotype. The chain is built from TRBV5-6 and TRBJ2-2; D tentatively reads TRBD1 or TRBD2 (6 bases each). Germline assignment: CDR1 SGHDT and CDR2 YYEEEE. The CDR3 is 15 amino acids. The V end lost 4 bases, the J end lost 3 bases, and 13 bases lay between the germline ends. DNA of the CDR3: TGTGCCAGCAGCCCCGAGGGGGGACACACCGGGGAGCTGTTTTTT. This encodes CASSPEGGHTGELFF.

This clonotype appeared a few times. The chain couples TRBV28 to TRBJ2-1; D is unclear. The CDR3 sequence is 15 residues long. Trimming stripped 7 bases from V and 5 bases from J, with 18 bases between. Germline CDR1 MDHEN, CDR2 SYDVKM. CDR3: CASTLLRAGHNEQFF. CDR3 in DNA: TGTGCCAGCACCCTCCTCCGGGCCGGACACAATGAGCAGTTCTTC.

The chain links TRBV7-8 to TRBJ1-5; D perhaps matches TRBD1 (5 bases). This CDR3 has 17 residues. Trimming removed 0 bases at V and 2 bases at J, with 14 bases between. Germline CDR1 reads SGHVS; CDR2 reads FQNEAQ. CDR3 sequence reads: CASSLARAGKGNQPQHF. DNA of the CDR3: TGTGCCAGCAGCTTAGCGCGGGCAGGGAAGGGCAATCAGCCCCAGCATTTT.

This clonotype has a handful of counts. The CDR3 region is CASSLGHSVSYEQYF. As DNA, the CDR3 is TGTGCCAGTAGTCTAGGACATTCGGTCTCCTACGAGCAGTACTTC. This chain links TRBV19 with TRBJ2-7, with D maybe TRBD1 (5 bases). CDR1 LNHDA and CDR2 SQIVND come from the germline V gene (reference sequence). This CDR3 contains 15 residues. With 5 bases removed from V and 0 bases from J, the gap between germline ends came to 14 bases.

This clonotype was picked up a small number of times. The V and J genes are TRBV5-1 and TRBJ2-1, with 8 nucleotides matching TRBD2. Germline V gene data show CDR1 as SGHRS and CDR2 as YFSETQ. The CDR3 is 13 amino acids. Trimming at V came to 0 bases and at J to 9 bases, leaving 2 bases not matched to a gene. The CDR3 spells CASSLDAGGEQFF. The DNA for the CDR3 is TGCGCCAGCAGCTTGGATGCGGGAGGTGAGCAGTTCTTC.

The chain has TRBV15 and TRBJ1-3, with D perhaps matching TRBD1 (5 bases). The CDR3 contains 17 residues. Germline assignment: CDR1 LNHNV and CDR2 YYDKDF (reference sequence). With 1 base removed from V and 8 bases from J, the gap between germline ends came to 21 bases. In DNA, the CDR3 is TGTGCCACCAGCAGAGCGCGGGGGGGTGTCTTTATTGACACCATATATTTT. It encodes CATSRARGGVFIDTIYF.

The chain's CDR3 is CASSRALMLSGGYTF. The CDR3 DNA follows: TGTGCCAGCAGCAGGGCCTTAATGCTCTCTGGTGGCTACACCTTC. The chain joins TRBV7-8 to TRBJ1-2; D unclear. Deletions cut 5 bases from V and 7 bases from J, with 20 bases between. The CDR3 extends over 15 amino acids. Germline assignment: CDR1 SGHVS and CDR2 FQNEAQ.

V and J are TRBV10-3 and TRBJ2-3, with TRBD2 as a possible D gene (5 bases). Germline V CDR1 and CDR2: ENHRY, SYGVKD. There are 18 residues in the CDR3. The V and J ends lost 5 bases and 0 bases respectively, with 21 bases between them. The CDR3: CAISTAPTGIISTDTQYF. The CDR3 DNA reads as TGTGCCATCAGTACGGCCCCTACGGGGATCATTAGCACAGATACGCAGTATTTT.

This chain joins TRBV2 and TRBJ2-5; TRBD2 matches at 9 bases. The CDR3 loop spans 17 amino acids. V dropped 6 bases and J dropped 1; count of bases not matched to a gene: 12. Germline V gene lookup returns CDR1 SNHLY and CDR2 FYNNEI. The CDR3 DNA reads TGTGCCAGCAGATCCAGTCTGCTAGCGGGGATCCAAGAGACCCAGTACTTC. This gives the protein CASRSSLLAGIQETQYF.

In its sample, this clonotype was seen a few times. The CDR3 protein is CATSRAGNEQFF. DNA of the CDR3: TGTGCCACCAGCAGAGCCGGCAATGAGCAGTTCTTC. The chain carries TRBV15 and TRBJ2-1; D unclear. The CDR3 totals 12 residues. The V gene's germline CDR1 is LNHNV and CDR2 YYDKDF (reference sequence). V shed 1 base and J shed 6 bases, with 4 bases lying between them.

The chain joins TRBV12-3 or TRBV12-4 to TRBJ2-7, with 8 bases lining up with TRBD1. The CDR3 runs 12 residues. Trimming took 4 bases from V and 6 from J; bases not matched to a gene: 2. Written as DNA, the CDR3 is TGTGCCAGCAGTTCGACAGGGGTCGAGCAGTACTTC. Its protein is CASSSTGVEQYF.

A few counts support this clonotype. V gene TRBV5-5 combines with J gene TRBJ2-5, with D possibly called TRBD1 or TRBD2 (5 bases each). This CDR3 is built from 17 residues. Trimming took 0 bases from V and 2 from J, leaving 17 bases between them. Looked up from germline, CDR1 is SGHKS and CDR2 is YYEKEE (reference sequence). CDR3 DNA sequence: TGTGCCAGCAGCTTGGAGTACCTACCCGGGGCACAAGAGACCCAGTACTTC. Translation: CASSLEYLPGAQETQYF.

This clonotype was detected many times. This chain connects TRBV29-1 to TRBJ1-6; D remains ambiguous. V lost 4 bases and J lost 7, with 11 bases in between. The germline CDR1 and CDR2 sequences are SQVTM and ANQGSEA. The CDR3 is made up of 13 amino acids. CDR3 DNA: TGCAGCGTTGGGCAGGATCCCAATTCACCCCTCCACTTT. This gives the protein CSVGQDPNSPLHF.

This chain connects TRBV12-3 or TRBV12-4 to TRBJ2-7; the D is unclear. The CDR3 loop spans 14 amino acids. The V end was cut by 5 bases, the J end by 1 base, with 12 bases between. CDR3 nucleotides: TGTGCCAGCAGTCTCAGTGTTCCGTCCTACGAGCAGTACTTC. It specifies CASSLSVPSYEQYF.

Only a few counts were recorded for this clonotype. The V and J genes are TRBV28 and TRBJ1-5, with D maybe TRBD1 (6 bases). The V and J ends lost 1 base and 3 bases respectively, with 10 bases between them. This CDR3 region has 15 residues. Germline CDR1 is MDHEN and CDR2 is SYDVKM. The CDR3 region has the DNA TGTGCCAGCAGTTTATTAACGGGGGCCAATCAGCCCCAGCATTTT. Translating gives CASSLLTGANQPQHF.

This clonotype has only a few counts. V gene TRBV5-1 combines with J gene TRBJ2-2; D is unclear. The germline V gene has CDR1 SGHRS and CDR2 YFSETQ. CDR3 length: 11 residues. With 2 bases removed from V and 7 bases from J, the gap between germline ends came to 3 bases. The CDR3 spells CASSFNGELFF. In DNA, the CDR3 is TGCGCCAGCAGCTTTAACGGGGAGCTGTTTTTT.

This clonotype was counted ten times or more. The chain employs TRBV15 and TRBJ2-7, with D tentatively TRBD1 (6 bases). The germline CDR1 and CDR2 sequences are LNHNV and YYDKDF (reference sequence). The V end lost 5 bases, the J end lost 3 bases, and 8 bases lay between the germline ends. This CDR3 is built from 12 residues. The CDR3 spells CATSAQGYEQYF. The CDR3 DNA is TGTGCCACCAGCGCACAGGGCTACGAGCAGTACTTC. Full variable domain (missing parts from reference TRBV15 and TRBJ2-7): DAMVIQNPRYQVTQFGKPVTLSCSQTLNHNVMYWYQQKSSQAPKLLFHYYDKDFNNEADTPDNFQSRRPNTSFCFLDIRSPGLGDTAMYLCATSAQGYEQYFGPGTRLTVT.

The V and J genes are TRBV15 and TRBJ1-5, with D hard to call. Trimming left V 1 base short and J 7 bases short, with 11 bases between. This CDR3 spans 14 amino acids. In germline, CDR1 is LNHNV, CDR2 YYDKDF (reference sequence). As DNA, the CDR3 is TGTGCCACCAGCAGAGCCCGAGGGCACCAGCCCCAGCATTTT. Its protein product is CATSRARGHQPQHF.

V and J are TRBV28 and TRBJ2-1, with 10 bases identical to TRBD2. The CDR3 is 15 amino acids. Trimming removed 4 bases from V and 7 bases from J; junction bases left unmatched: 7. Germline V gene sequence: CDR1 MDHEN, CDR2 SYDVKM. The CDR3 spells CASSSAGGPRNEQFF. CDR3 DNA: TGTGCCAGCAGTTCAGCGGGGGGGCCGAGGAATGAGCAGTTCTTC.

The chain carries TRBV20-1 and TRBJ2-7; a weak D match, TRBD2 (6 bases). V was clipped by 3 bases and J by 2 bases, with 11 bases between them. CDR1 and CDR2 (germline): DFQATT, SNEGSKA (reference sequence). The CDR3 spans 13 residues. The CDR3 coding sequence is TGCAGTGCTAGCCGGGAGAGCGCCTACGAGCAGTACTTC. Its translation is CSASRESAYEQYF.

V gene TRBV5-5 combines with J gene TRBJ2-7, with D possibly TRBD2 on 5 matching bases. The V end was cut by 3 bases, the J end by 6 bases, with 16 bases between. Germline V gene lookup returns CDR1 SGHKS and CDR2 YYEKEE (reference sequence). The CDR3 sequence is 14 residues long. The CDR3 is CASSSDLGGGEQYF. In nucleotides, the CDR3 is TGTGCCAGCAGCTCCGATTTGGGTGGAGGCGAGCAGTACTTC. Based on the CDR3 plus reference TRBV5-5 and TRBJ2-7, the full variable domain is DAGVTQSPTHLIKTRGQQVTLRCSPISGHKSVSWYQQVLGQGPQFIFQYYEKEERGRGNFPDRFSARQFPNYSSELNVNALLLGDSALYLCASSSDLGGGEQYFGPGTRLTVT.

The V call is TRBV29-1, the J call TRBJ1-2; no reliable D call. The germline V gene has CDR1 SQVTM and CDR2 ANQGSEA. CDR3 length: 15 residues. Trimming shortened V by 3 bases and J by 0 bases, and 14 bases separated the two germline ends. The chain's CDR3 is CSVDPGGRANYGYTF. The CDR3 nucleotides are TGCAGCGTTGATCCGGGAGGAAGGGCTAACTATGGCTACACCTTC.

This clonotype was counted only a few times. The chain is built from TRBV20-1 and TRBJ2-5, with TRBD2 as a possible D gene (6 bases). V gave up 1 base and J gave up 5 bases, with 17 bases separating them. This CDR3 comprises 15 residues. Germline CDR1 is DFQATT and CDR2 is SNEGSKA (reference sequence). CDR3 bases: TGCAGTGCTAGAGGAGGGACTTCAGGGATGGAGACCCAGTACTTC. It translates to CSARGGTSGMETQYF.

This chain links TRBV7-2 with TRBJ2-3; D possibly corresponds to TRBD2 (5 bases). Germline CDR1 and CDR2: SGHTA and FQGNSA. The CDR3 runs to 15 residues. The V end was cut by 0 bases, the J end by 4 bases, with 11 bases between. This chain's CDR3 is CASSLAPGIPDTQYF. The CDR3 DNA reads TGTGCCAGCAGCTTAGCGCCGGGGATACCAGATACGCAGTATTTT. Filled out from reference TRBV7-2 and TRBJ2-3, the complete variable domain reads GAGVSQSPSNKVTEKGKDVELRCDPISGHTALYWYRQSLGQGLEFLIYFQGNSAPDKSGLPSDRFSAERTGGSVSTLTIQRTQQEDSAVYLCASSLAPGIPDTQYFGPGTRLTVL.

The CDR3 bases are TGCGCCAGCAGCTCACTAACAGGGGCCCTCGGCTACGAGCAGTACTTC. Encoded protein: CASSSLTGALGYEQYF. The genes are TRBV5-1 and TRBJ2-7, with 7 nucleotides matching TRBD1. J gave up 3 bases and V 3 bases, and 12 bases lay outside the gene matches. Germline V lookup: CDR1 SGHRS, CDR2 YFSETQ. The CDR3 runs 16 residues.

The genes are TRBV6-2 or TRBV6-3 and TRBJ2-7, with TRBD2 matching 8 bases. The V and J ends lost 2 bases and 7 bases, in that order; junction bases with no gene match: 7. Germline CDR1 is MNHEY and CDR2 is SVGEGT. The CDR3 sequence is 14 residues long. CDR3 residues: CASSYPFSGGEQYF. The CDR3 region has the DNA TGTGCCAGCAGTTACCCATTCAGCGGGGGAGAGCAGTACTTC.

This clonotype was counted only a few times. The chain joins TRBV20-1 to TRBJ2-7, with D tentatively TRBD1 (5 bases). The V end was cut by 5 bases, the J end by 2 bases, with 13 bases between. The CDR3 is made up of 13 amino acids. CDR1 and CDR2 from the germline V gene are DFQATT and SNEGSKA (reference sequence). CDR3 nucleotide sequence: TGCAGTGCTCCTGCCAGGGAAACCTACGAGCAGTACTTC. It yields the protein CSAPARETYEQYF.

This clonotype was counted only a few times. The chain carries TRBV11-1 and TRBJ2-7, with 9 bases identical to TRBD2. The trim removed 3 bases at V and 6 bases at J, leaving 18 bases unmatched. CDR3 length equals 18 residues. CDR1 and CDR2 from the germline V gene are SGHAT and FQDESV (reference sequence). The CDR3 sequence is CASSLAGGIGPTRGEQYF. The CDR3 DNA reads as TGTGCCAGCAGCTTGGCGGGGGGGATTGGTCCGACCCGAGGCGAGCAGTACTTC.

This clonotype appeared many times. V usage is TRBV12-3 or TRBV12-4 and J usage is TRBJ2-3; no definite D call. V lost 3 bases to trimming and J lost 2 bases, with 9 bases between them. This CDR3 has 14 residues. In DNA, the CDR3 is TGTGCCAGCAGTTTTGACTCGCCCACAGATACGCAGTATTTT. This translates into CASSFDSPTDTQYF.